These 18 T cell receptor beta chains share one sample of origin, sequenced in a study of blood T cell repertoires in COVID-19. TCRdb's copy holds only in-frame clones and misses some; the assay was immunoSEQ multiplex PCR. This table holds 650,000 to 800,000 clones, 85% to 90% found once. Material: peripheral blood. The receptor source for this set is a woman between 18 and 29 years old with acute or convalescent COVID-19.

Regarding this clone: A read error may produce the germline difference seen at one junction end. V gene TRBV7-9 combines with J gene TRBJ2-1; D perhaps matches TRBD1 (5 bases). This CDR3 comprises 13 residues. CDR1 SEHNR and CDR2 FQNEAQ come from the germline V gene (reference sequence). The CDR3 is CASSLARVNGQFF. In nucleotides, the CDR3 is TGTGCCAGCAGCTTAGCCAGGGTAAATGGGCAGTTCTTC.

The CDR3 loop reads CASSVLLLIRKETQYF. CDR3 nucleotide sequence: TGTGCCAGCAGCGTCCTTTTACTCATTCGAAAAGAGACCCAGTACTTC. The rearrangement uses TRBV9 and TRBJ2-5; D remains unclear. With 2 bases removed from V and 3 bases from J, the gap between germline ends came to 17 bases. Germline values: CDR1 SGDLS, CDR2 YYNGEE. CDR3 length: 16 residues.

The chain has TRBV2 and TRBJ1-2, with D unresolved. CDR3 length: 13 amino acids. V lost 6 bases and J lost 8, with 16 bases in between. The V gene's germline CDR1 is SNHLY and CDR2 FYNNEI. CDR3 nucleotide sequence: TGTGCCAGCAGAGGAGAACAAGTAAGCGGCTACACCTTC. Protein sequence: CASRGEQVSGYTF.

The CDR3 coding sequence is TGTGCCAGCAGCTTAGCGGTAGGGGGTGATGGCTACACCTTC. Translation: CASSLAVGGDGYTF. The V gene is TRBV11-2, the J gene TRBJ1-2, with D perhaps matching TRBD1 (6 bases). V lost 1 base, J lost 6 bases, and 12 bases lay in between. The CDR3 is 14 amino acids. Germline loops: CDR1 SGHAT, CDR2 FQNNGV.

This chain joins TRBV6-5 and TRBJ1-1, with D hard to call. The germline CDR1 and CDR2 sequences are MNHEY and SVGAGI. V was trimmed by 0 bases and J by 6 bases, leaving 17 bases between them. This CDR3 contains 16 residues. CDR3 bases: TGTGCCAGCAGTTACTCGACGGTACAGCCCAGTTCTGAAGCTTTCTTT. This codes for CASSYSTVQPSSEAFF.

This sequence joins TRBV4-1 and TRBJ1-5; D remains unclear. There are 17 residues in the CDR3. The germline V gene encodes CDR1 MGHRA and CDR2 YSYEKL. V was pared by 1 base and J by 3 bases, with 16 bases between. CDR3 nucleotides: TGCGCCAGCAGCCAAGGAGCGGGTTCAGTCCACAATCAGCCCCAGCATTTT. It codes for CASSQGAGSVHNQPQHF.

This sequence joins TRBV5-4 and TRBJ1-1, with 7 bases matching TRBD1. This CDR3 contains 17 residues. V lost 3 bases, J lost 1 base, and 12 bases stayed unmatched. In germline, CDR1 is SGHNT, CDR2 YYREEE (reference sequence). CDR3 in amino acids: CASSSPPTGVWNTEAFF. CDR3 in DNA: TGTGCCAGCAGCTCTCCACCAACAGGGGTTTGGAACACTGAAGCTTTCTTT.

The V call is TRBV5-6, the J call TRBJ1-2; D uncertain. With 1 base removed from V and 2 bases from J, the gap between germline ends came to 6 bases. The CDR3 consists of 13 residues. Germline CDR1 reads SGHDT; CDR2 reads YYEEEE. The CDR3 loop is CASSLTRNYGYTF. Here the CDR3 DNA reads TGTGCCAGCAGCTTGACCAGGAACTATGGCTACACCTTC.

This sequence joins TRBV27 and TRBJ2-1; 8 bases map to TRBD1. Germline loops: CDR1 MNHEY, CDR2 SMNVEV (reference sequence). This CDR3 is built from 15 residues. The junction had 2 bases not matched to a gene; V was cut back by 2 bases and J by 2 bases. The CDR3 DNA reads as TGTGCCAGCAGTTTAGACAGGGGTCCCTACAATGAGCAGTTCTTC. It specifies CASSLDRGPYNEQFF.

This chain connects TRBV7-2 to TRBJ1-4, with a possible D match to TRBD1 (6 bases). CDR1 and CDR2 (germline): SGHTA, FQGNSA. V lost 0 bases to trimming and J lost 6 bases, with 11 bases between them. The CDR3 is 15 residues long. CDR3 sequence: CASSLAGGAYEKLFF. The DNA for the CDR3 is TGTGCCAGCAGCTTAGCGGGGGGGGCCTATGAAAAACTGTTTTTT.

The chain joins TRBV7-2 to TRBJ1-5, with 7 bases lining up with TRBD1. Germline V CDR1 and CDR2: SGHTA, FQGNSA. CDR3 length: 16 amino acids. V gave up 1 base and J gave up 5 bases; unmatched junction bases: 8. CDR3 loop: CASSLVGDSGHQPQHF. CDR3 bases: TGTGCCAGCAGCTTAGTAGGGGACAGCGGGCATCAGCCCCAGCATTTT.

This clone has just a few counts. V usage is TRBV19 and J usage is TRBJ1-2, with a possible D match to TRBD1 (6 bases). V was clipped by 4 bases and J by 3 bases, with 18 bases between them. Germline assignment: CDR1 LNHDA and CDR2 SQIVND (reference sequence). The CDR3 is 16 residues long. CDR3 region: CASSKLQGGLDYGYTF. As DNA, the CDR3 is TGTGCCAGTAGTAAATTACAGGGCGGCCTTGACTATGGCTACACCTTC.

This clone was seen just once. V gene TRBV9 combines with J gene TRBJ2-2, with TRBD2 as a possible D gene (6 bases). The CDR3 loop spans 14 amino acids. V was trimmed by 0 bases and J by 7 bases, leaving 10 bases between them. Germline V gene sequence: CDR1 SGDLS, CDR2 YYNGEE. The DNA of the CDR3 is TGTGCCAGCAGCGTAGCTAGCGAAAGCGGGGAGCTGTTTTTT. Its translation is CASSVASESGELFF.

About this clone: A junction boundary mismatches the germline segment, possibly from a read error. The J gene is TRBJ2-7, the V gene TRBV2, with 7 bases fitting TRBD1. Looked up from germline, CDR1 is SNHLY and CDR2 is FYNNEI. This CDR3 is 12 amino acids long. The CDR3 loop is CASSGDRATGVF. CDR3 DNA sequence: TGTGCCAGCAGTGGGGACAGAGCAACGGGCGTCTTC.

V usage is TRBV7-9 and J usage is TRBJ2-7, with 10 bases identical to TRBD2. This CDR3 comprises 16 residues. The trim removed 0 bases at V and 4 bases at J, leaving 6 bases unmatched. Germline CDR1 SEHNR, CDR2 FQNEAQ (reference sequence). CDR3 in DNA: TGTGCCAGCAGCTTAGCTAGCGGGGGGTCAAAATACGAGCAGTACTTC. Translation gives CASSLASGGSKYEQYF.

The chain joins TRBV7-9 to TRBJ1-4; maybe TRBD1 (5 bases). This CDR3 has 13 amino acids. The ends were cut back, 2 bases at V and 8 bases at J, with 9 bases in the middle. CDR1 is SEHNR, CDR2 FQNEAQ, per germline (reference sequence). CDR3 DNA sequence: TGTGCCAGCAGCTTACAGGGTGCGGAAAAACTGTTTTTT. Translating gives CASSLQGAEKLFF.

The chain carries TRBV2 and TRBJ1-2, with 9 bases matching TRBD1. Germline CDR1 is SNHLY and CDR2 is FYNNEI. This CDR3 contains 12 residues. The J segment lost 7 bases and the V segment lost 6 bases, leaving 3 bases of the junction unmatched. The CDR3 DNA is TGTGCCAGCAGAGACAGGGGGGTTGGCTACACCTTC. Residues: CASRDRGVGYTF.

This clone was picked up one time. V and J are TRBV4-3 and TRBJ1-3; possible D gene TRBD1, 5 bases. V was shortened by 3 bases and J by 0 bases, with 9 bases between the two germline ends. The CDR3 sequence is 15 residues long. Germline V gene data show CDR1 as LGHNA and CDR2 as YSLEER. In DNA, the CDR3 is TGCGCCAGCAGCCATCGGAGGGGCTCTGGAAACACCATATATTTT. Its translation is CASSHRRGSGNTIYF.